A single sample is the source of the 13 T cell receptor beta chains below, sequenced in a study of T cell responses to AZD1222 COVID-19 vaccine. TCRdb keeps only in-frame clones here, not all; method: immunoSEQ multiplex PCR. The sample includes roughly 67,000 clones, almost 90% seen only once; the top ten take roughly 7.3%. Here the sequenced sample was peripheral blood, taken on day 0 of AZD1222 vaccination. The source of these receptors is an adult in good health.

As DNA, the CDR3 is TGTGCCAGCTCACCACCCTACAGGGCGGACACTGAAGCTTTCTTT. It specifies CASSPPYRADTEAFF. The chain uses TRBV18 and TRBJ1-1; tentatively, D is TRBD1 (6 bases). V lost 0 bases and J lost 3, with 11 bases in between. This CDR3 comprises 15 residues. Per germline, CDR1 KGHSH and CDR2 LQKENI.

V usage is TRBV11-2 and J usage is TRBJ1-1; 7 bases are shared with TRBD1. Germline trimming cut 3 bases from V and 0 bases from J; bases unmatched to any gene: 13. From germline, CDR1 is SGHAT and CDR2 FQNNGV. This CDR3 region has 18 residues. CDR3 in amino acids: CASSFPLDRSGMNTEAFF. CDR3 nucleotides: TGTGCCAGCAGCTTCCCCCTGGACAGGTCTGGGATGAACACTGAAGCTTTCTTT. The full variable domain, rest sourced from reference TRBV11-2 and TRBJ1-1, is EAGVAQSPRYKIIEKRQSVAFWCNPISGHATLYWYQQILGQGPKLLIQFQNNGVVDDSQLPKDRFSAERLKGVDSTLKIQPAKLEDSAVYLCASSFPLDRSGMNTEAFFGQGTRLTVV.

This clone occurred a few times. The chain links TRBV7-9 to TRBJ1-5; D not resolved. Germline V CDR1 and CDR2: SEHNR, FQNEAQ (reference sequence). V lost 1 base to trimming and J lost 2 bases, with 3 bases between them. The CDR3 consists of 13 residues. For the CDR3, the DNA is TGTGCCAGCAGCTTAGAGCGCAATCAGCCCCAGCATTTT. Translating gives CASSLERNQPQHF.

This rearrangement joins TRBV30 to TRBJ1-3; D gene unclear. Germline V gene data show CDR1 as GTSNPN and CDR2 as SVGIG (reference sequence). Trimming took off 7 bases at V and 2 bases at J, with 12 bases between the two ends. The CDR3 extends over 13 amino acids. Here the CDR3 DNA reads TGTGCCTCCCATGGGTCAGCTGGAAACACCATATATTTT. Translated: CASHGSAGNTIYF.

This sequence joins TRBV28 and TRBJ1-4, with D tentatively TRBD1 (5 bases). Trimming removed 6 bases at V and 7 bases at J, with 15 bases between. Germline CDR1 MDHEN, CDR2 SYDVKM. CDR3 length: 14 residues. The CDR3 region is CASRESGAREKLFF. The DNA for the CDR3 is TGTGCCAGCAGAGAGTCCGGGGCACGTGAAAAACTGTTTTTT.

The genes are TRBV3-1 (or the pseudogene TRBV3-2) and TRBJ1-4; tentative D call: TRBD1 (5 bases). The germline V gene encodes CDR1 LGHDT and CDR2 YNNKEL (reference sequence). V was clipped by 4 bases and J by 7 bases, with 10 bases between them. This CDR3 is built from 13 residues. The CDR3 loop reads CASSPLGGEKLFF. The CDR3 nucleotides are TGTGCCAGCAGCCCACTGGGGGGTGAAAAACTGTTTTTT.

This chain joins TRBV29-1 and TRBJ2-7, with TRBD1 identical over 9 bases. V trimming: 6 bases; J trimming: 5 bases; junction bases outside the gene matches: 8. CDR3 size: 13 residues. CDR1 SQVTM and CDR2 ANQGSEA come from the germline V gene. In DNA, the CDR3 is TGCAGCGTGTTTCCGGGACAGGGAGACGAGCAGTACTTC. Its protein product is CSVFPGQGDEQYF.

V gene TRBV27 combines with J gene TRBJ1-5; the match to TRBD1 covers 8 bases. V trimming: 5 bases; J trimming: 4 bases; junction bases outside the gene matches: 4. The length of the CDR3 is 14 residues. Per germline, CDR1 MNHEY and CDR2 SMNVEV (reference sequence). The CDR3 sequence is CASSPRQGNQPQHF. As DNA, the CDR3 is TGTGCCAGCAGTCCACGACAGGGGAATCAGCCCCAGCATTTT.

V and J are TRBV23-1 and TRBJ1-3, with TRBD1 matching over 9 bases. TRBV23-1 is an open reading frame, and its role is uncertain. Unmatched junction bases numbered 18, after V lost 1 base and J lost 2 bases. The CDR3 covers 21 residues. The CDR3 coding sequence is TGCGCCAGCAGTCAATTTTATGGGGACAGGGAAGGTGGTCGTGCTGGAAACACCATATATTTT. It specifies CASSQFYGDREGGRAGNTIYF.

The rearrangement joins TRBV19 to TRBJ1-1; D remains unclear. Per the germline V gene, CDR1 is LNHDA and CDR2 is SQIVND (reference sequence). The ends were cut back, 3 bases at V and 6 bases at J, with 11 bases in the middle. The CDR3 extends over 13 amino acids. The chain's CDR3 is CASSIGGPAEAFF. The CDR3 DNA reads as TGTGCCAGTAGTATTGGAGGGCCGGCTGAAGCTTTCTTT.

The gene calls are TRBV19 and TRBJ2-7; 10 positions match TRBD2. V dropped 3 bases and J dropped 2; count of bases not matched to a gene: 4. CDR1 and CDR2 from the germline V gene are LNHDA and SQIVND (reference sequence). The CDR3 totals 15 residues. The CDR3: CASSMPGLAPYEQYF. The CDR3 DNA reads TGTGCCAGTAGTATGCCGGGACTAGCGCCCTACGAGCAGTACTTC.

This clone was observed once. The V gene is TRBV7-6, the J gene TRBJ2-5; D unclear. CDR3 size: 15 residues. Germline V CDR1 and CDR2: SGHVS, FNYEAQ. Trimming took 1 base from V and 5 from J, leaving 14 bases between them. CDR3 sequence: CASSLDGSLGETQYF. CDR3 DNA: TGTGCCAGCAGCTTAGACGGATCCTTAGGGGAGACCCAGTACTTC.

This chain joins TRBV7-6 and TRBJ2-1, with 9 positions matching TRBD2. V shed 1 base, J shed 6 bases, and the junction held 10 bases outside the gene matches. The CDR3 sequence is 17 residues long. Germline CDR1 SGHVS, CDR2 FNYEAQ. The CDR3 protein is CASSLGIRLAVSNEQFF. CDR3 in DNA: TGTGCCAGCAGCTTAGGTATCCGACTAGCGGTGAGCAATGAGCAGTTCTTC.